This is a list of T cell receptor beta chains from one sample in a study of PD-1 blockade in classical Hodgkin lymphoma. The data were produced by immunoSEQ multiplex PCR, yet TCRdb's version contains in-frame clones alone and is incomplete. The sample includes under 100,000 clones, 85% to 95% seen only once; the top ten take approximately 2.6%. The sequences come from peripheral blood mononuclear cells (PBMCs), collected before the second cycle of nivolumab. The receptors here all came from a human donor with classical Hodgkin lymphoma. Each CDR3 is given with its conserved first and last residue. The D gene is left open where the match is weak. The size field is filled for only some rows; it gives once, few, many or a size class.

CDR3nt	CDR3aa	d_gene	v_gene	j_gene	abundance
TGCGCCAGCAGTGTGCGGACTAGCGGGAGATATCGTTACGAGCAGTACTTC	CASSVRTSGRYRYEQYF	TRBD2	TRBV10-2	TRBJ2-7	-
TGCAGTGCTAGTGTGGCCTCTGAGCAGTTCTTC	CSASVASEQFF	-	TRBV20-1	TRBJ2-1	-
TGTGCCAGTAGTAATGTCGGGACCTCTGGAAACACCATATATTTT	CASSNVGTSGNTIYF	-	TRBV19	TRBJ1-3	-
TGCGCCAGGAAACCCGGGACCGAGGGAAACACCATATATTTT	CARKPGTEGNTIYF	-	TRBV10-1	TRBJ1-3	-
TGTGCCAGCAGTTACTCGAGCGGGGGAGGGACCCAGTACTTC	CASSYSSGGGTQYF	TRBD2	TRBV6-6	TRBJ2-5	-
TGCGCCAGCAGGGGGGTCACTAATGAAAAACTGTTTTTT	CASRGVTNEKLFF	-	TRBV10-2	TRBJ1-4	-
TGTGCCAGCTCACCCACCGGGACAGGGGCCTATGGCTACACCTTC	CASSPTGTGAYGYTF	TRBD1	TRBV18	TRBJ1-2	once
TGTGCCAGCAGTGAAGCGAGGGCGAGGAATGAAAAACTGTTTTTT	CASSEARARNEKLFF	-	TRBV6-1	TRBJ1-4	-
TGTGCCAGCAGCTTCGAGGTTGGAGAGACCCAGTACTTC	CASSFEVGETQYF	-	TRBV5-6	TRBJ2-5	-
TGTGCCAGCAGTTCACGGACTAGAGGCACCGGGGAGCTGTTTTTT	CASSSRTRGTGELFF	TRBD2	TRBV27	TRBJ2-2	-
TGTGCCATCAGTGGTGGCAGGACTAGCGGGAGCTACAATGAGCAGTTCTTC	CAISGGRTSGSYNEQFF	TRBD2	TRBV10-3	TRBJ2-1	-
TGTGCCAGCAGCCCTCTAGCGGGGGGGGAGGGAGATACGCAGTATTTT	CASSPLAGGEGDTQYF	TRBD2	TRBV5-4	TRBJ2-3	-
TGTGCCAGCGGCGGGGTTGACAGGGGTAACACTGAAGCTTTCTTT	CASGGVDRGNTEAFF	TRBD1	TRBV6-5	TRBJ1-1	-
TGTGCCAGCAGTTTTTTGGACAGCGGTTTTGAAGCTTTCTTT	CASSFLDSGFEAFF	-	TRBV28	TRBJ1-1	once
TGTGCCAGCAGCCCCCTAGGCCGGGGGCAAAAGACCCAGTACTTC	CASSPLGRGQKTQYF	-	TRBV14	TRBJ2-5	-
TGTGCCAGTAGTCTTAGCGGCCAAGAGACCCAGTACTTC	CASSLSGQETQYF	-	TRBV19	TRBJ2-5	-
TGTGCCAGCAGCTTAGAGGGTCCAAACACCATATATTTT	CASSLEGPNTIYF	-	TRBV7-9	TRBJ1-3	-
TGTGCCAGTAGTATCGTAACAGGGTGGAACACTGAAGCTTTCTTT	CASSIVTGWNTEAFF	-	TRBV19	TRBJ1-1	once
TGTGCCAGCAGCCAAGGTGGGACGTCTAGCTCCTACGAGCAGTACTTC	CASSQGGTSSSYEQYF	-	TRBV4-2	TRBJ2-7	-
TGTGCCAGCAGCTACCGGGACGGACCATCAGCTTTCTTT	CASSYRDGPSAFF	-	TRBV11-2	TRBJ1-1	-
TGTGCCAGTAGTATAGCGACACATGGCCAGCCCCAGCATTTT	CASSIATHGQPQHF	-	TRBV19	TRBJ1-5	-
TGCGCCAGCAGCCAGGGTTTCCAGGCCCAGTTCTTC	CASSQGFQAQFF	-	TRBV4-1	TRBJ2-1	once
TGCGCCAGCAGCTTCGGGACACCGTCGGGCACTGAAGCTTTCTTT	CASSFGTPSGTEAFF	-	TRBV5-1	TRBJ1-1	-
TGTGCCAGCACTCGTACGGACAGGGCAGATACGCAGTATTTT	CASTRTDRADTQYF	TRBD1	TRBV6-5	TRBJ2-3	-
TGTGCCAGCAGTGAAGCCGAGGGCTCATCTAATGAAAAACTGTTTTTT	CASSEAEGSSNEKLFF	-	TRBV6-1	TRBJ1-4	few
TGTGCCAGTAGTATTTCGGGGGGCGAGCAGTACTTC	CASSISGGEQYF	TRBD2	TRBV19	TRBJ2-7	-
TGCGCCAGCAGCTTGCTTCGGTCTCCCGCACCCTACGAGCAGTACTTC	CASSLLRSPAPYEQYF	-	TRBV5-1	TRBJ2-7	-
TGTGCCACCAGCAGAGAGCACCCCCTAGAAACAGGGAAGTCACCCCTCCACTTT	CATSREHPLETGKSPLHF	-	TRBV15	TRBJ1-6	-
TGTGCCAGCAGTTACGGCTCGGGGATCTCCTACAATGAGCAGTTCTTC	CASSYGSGISYNEQFF	-	TRBV6-5	TRBJ2-1	-
TGTGCCAGCAGCTCCTCGGTGGGGACAGGGAGTCGGTCAAATCAGCCCCAGCATTTT	CASSSSVGTGSRSNQPQHF	TRBD1	TRBV5-6	TRBJ1-5	-
TGTGCCAGCATCCTAGACAGGGTAGCTGAAAAACTGTTTTTT	CASILDRVAEKLFF	TRBD1	TRBV5-8	TRBJ1-4	once
TGTGCCAGTAGTTTAGGGGGAAGCTCCTACAATGAGCAGTTCTTC	CASSLGGSSYNEQFF	-	TRBV19	TRBJ2-1	-
TGTGCCTGGAGTGTAGGTGGAGGGGGCACCTACGAGCAGTACTTC	CAWSVGGGGTYEQYF	-	TRBV30	TRBJ2-7	-
TGCGCCAGCAGCTTGGTAGGGGGCCCGCTAGGCTATGGCTACACCTTC	CASSLVGGPLGYGYTF	TRBD1	TRBV5-1	TRBJ1-2	-
TGTGCCTGGACCTCCTACAGGAACACTGAAGCTTTCTTT	CAWTSYRNTEAFF	-	TRBV30	TRBJ1-1	-
TGTGCCAGCAGCGTAGGAGGGACTAGTGGCTACACCTTC	CASSVGGTSGYTF	-	TRBV9	TRBJ1-2	-
TGTGCCAGCAGTCCCGCGGAGGCAGGGAGCACAGATACGCAGTATTTT	CASSPAEAGSTDTQYF	-	TRBV28	TRBJ2-3	-
TGTGCCAGCAGCTTAGACTGGACGGGCAATGAGCAGTTCTTC	CASSLDWTGNEQFF	-	TRBV11-3	TRBJ2-1	-
TGTGCCAGCAGCCTTGAGGGGAGGGGGAACTATGGCTACACCTTC	CASSLEGRGNYGYTF	-	TRBV4-2	TRBJ1-2	-
TGTGCCAGCAGCCACACACCAGGGGCCGAGCAGTACTTC	CASSHTPGAEQYF	-	TRBV9	TRBJ2-7	-
TGTGCCAGCTCACCACTTCCGGGACCAGGGGATACGCAGTATTTT	CASSPLPGPGDTQYF	-	TRBV18	TRBJ2-3	-
TGTGCCAGCGGTGGGATCCGGCCACAGTTACCCTTCTTCAATGAGCAGTTCTTC	CASGGIRPQLPFFNEQFF	-	TRBV25-1	TRBJ2-1	-
TGTGCCTGGAGTATCCTAGCGGTGTACAATGAGCAGTTCTTC	CAWSILAVYNEQFF	TRBD2	TRBV30	TRBJ2-1	-
TGTGCCAGCAGTGAACAAACCGCTAGAGGGGCTGGCTACACCTTC	CASSEQTARGAGYTF	-	TRBV6-1	TRBJ1-2	-
TGTGCCATCGGGGAAGGGAGCTCCTACAATGAGCAGTTCTTC	CAIGEGSSYNEQFF	-	TRBV10-3	TRBJ2-1	-
TGCGCCAGCAGCGGTGACAGGGGGCGGCGGTTGAACACTGAAGCTTTCTTT	CASSGDRGRRLNTEAFF	TRBD1	TRBV5-1	TRBJ1-1	-
TGTGCCAGCTCACCATGGACGGTGAACACCGGGGAGCTGTTTTTT	CASSPWTVNTGELFF	-	TRBV18	TRBJ2-2	-
TGCGCCAGCAGCCCCCAACAGACCCACGAGCAGTACTTC	CASSPQQTHEQYF	-	TRBV10-1	TRBJ2-7	once
TGTGCCAGCAGTGAAGGGGGCGGGAGGGATTACGAGCAGTACTTC	CASSEGGGRDYEQYF	TRBD2	TRBV2	TRBJ2-7	-